A single sample gave rise to the 21 T cell receptor beta chains below, sequenced in a study of radiation and T cells in renal cell carcinoma. Method: immunoSEQ multiplex PCR; TCRdb's copy keeps in-frame clones and lacks some. The sample lists approximately 18,000 clones, around two thirds occurring once. Treatment meaning: 15 Gy SBRT to primary tumor, nephrectomy 4 weeks later. The material sequenced was tumor tissue, taken from a patient whose treatment included radiotherapy and nephrectomy. The receptors shown here come from a woman in her sixties or seventies with renal cell carcinoma.

The gene calls are TRBV2 and TRBJ2-7, with D hard to call. The germline CDR1 and CDR2 sequences are SNHLY and FYNNEI. The CDR3 loop spans 13 amino acids. Between the trimmed V and J ends, which lost 6 bases and 0 bases, there was a span of 9 bases. CDR3 coding DNA: TGTGCCAGCAGACCGGACGGCTCCTACGAGCAGTACTTC. Its protein is CASRPDGSYEQYF. Full variable domain (missing parts from reference TRBV2 and TRBJ2-7): EPEVTQTPSHQVTQMGQEVILRCVPISNHLYFYWYRQILGQKVEFLVSFYNNEISEKSEIFDDQFSVERPDGSNFTLKIRSTKLEDSAMYFCASRPDGSYEQYFGPGTRLTVT.

This chain links TRBV4-3 with TRBJ2-7; tentative D call: TRBD2 (5 bases). The CDR3 runs 16 residues. V lost 1 base and J 1 base, leaving 14 bases between the germline ends. Germline CDR1 reads LGHNA; CDR2 reads YSLEER. CDR3 coding DNA: TGCGCCAGCAGCCAAGGTCTTGAGGGCCGATCCTACGAGCAGTACTTC. It yields the protein CASSQGLEGRSYEQYF.

The chain combines TRBV19 with TRBJ2-5, with D tentatively TRBD1 (6 bases). The germline CDR1 and CDR2 sequences are LNHDA and SQIVND (reference sequence). V shed 8 bases and J shed 7 bases, with 20 bases lying between them. The CDR3 extends over 14 amino acids. The DNA of the CDR3 is TGTGCCAGTCGAGGGACACCCCCCGCGACGACCCAGTACTTC. This encodes CASRGTPPATTQYF.

This chain links TRBV7-8 with TRBJ1-1, with TRBD1 identical over 8 bases. This CDR3 contains 15 residues. Trimming cost V 5 bases and J 5 bases; bases outside gene matches: 10. Germline V gene lookup returns CDR1 SGHVS and CDR2 FQNEAQ. The CDR3 DNA sequence: TGTGCCAGCAGCCCCTTACGACAGGGGACGACTGAAGCTTTCTTT. Protein product: CASSPLRQGTTEAFF.

This clone has a single count. V usage is TRBV6-5 and J usage is TRBJ1-1; D gene uncertain. The CDR3 sequence is 12 residues long. Germline CDR1 MNHEY, CDR2 SVGAGI. Trimming removed 5 bases at V and 5 bases at J, with 9 bases between. The CDR3 DNA follows: TGTGCCAGCAGTCAAGGGTATACTGAAGCTTTCTTT. It codes for CASSQGYTEAFF.

This clone was counted a few times. The same CDR3 arises from other DNA sequences in this sample as well. The chain has TRBV5-8 and TRBJ1-5; no reliable D call. V was trimmed by 0 bases and J by 0 bases, leaving 4 bases between them. The CDR3 covers 14 residues. The V gene's germline CDR1 is SGHTS and CDR2 YDEGEE. CDR3 residues: CASSLGVSNQPQHF. CDR3 DNA: TGTGCCAGCAGCTTGGGCGTTAGCAATCAGCCCCAGCATTTT.

The chain is built from TRBV30 and TRBJ1-1; D is possibly TRBD1 (5 bases). The CDR3 is 14 residues long. CDR1 is GTSNPN, CDR2 SVGIG, per germline (reference sequence). V was pared by 5 bases and J by 2 bases, with 15 bases between. The CDR3 DNA reads TGTGCCTGGGGTTCAAAACAGGTCAACACTGAAGCTTTCTTT. It is translated as CAWGSKQVNTEAFF.

V usage is TRBV2 and J usage is TRBJ2-7, with TRBD1 matching 8 bases. This CDR3 spans 15 amino acids. V lost 6 bases, J lost 3 bases, and 10 bases stayed unmatched. Germline CDR1 SNHLY, CDR2 FYNNEI. In nucleotides, the CDR3 is TGTGCCAGCAGATATCCCCGCAGGGGGCTCTACGAGCAGTACTTC. As protein: CASRYPRRGLYEQYF.

The chain uses TRBV10-3 and TRBJ2-2, with 9 bases lining up with TRBD1. The CDR3 length is 13 residues. The germline CDR1 and CDR2 sequences are ENHRY and SYGVKD. J lost 3 bases, V lost 10 bases, and 3 bases had no gene match. The CDR3 bases are TGTGCCACCGGACAGGGGTACACCGGGGAGCTGTTTTTT. Its protein product is CATGQGYTGELFF.

The CDR3 sequence is CASSQQLRGPGFATNEKLFF. The CDR3 DNA reads as TGCGCCAGCAGCCAACAACTCAGGGGACCCGGATTTGCAACTAATGAAAAACTGTTTTTT. The chain links TRBV4-3 to TRBJ1-4; maybe TRBD1 (6 bases). The CDR3 consists of 20 residues. V lost 2 bases and J 0 bases, leaving 22 bases between the germline ends. The germline V gene has CDR1 LGHNA and CDR2 YSLEER.

Written as DNA, the CDR3 is TGTGCCAGCAGCTTACAGGTGTACAATGAGCAGTTCTTC. As protein: CASSLQVYNEQFF. This chain uses TRBV7-3 with TRBJ2-1; D gene uncertain. This CDR3 comprises 13 residues. In germline, CDR1 is SGHTA, CDR2 FQGTGA. V gave up 2 bases and J gave up 4 bases, with 6 bases separating them. The full variable domain, with the rest looked up from reference TRBV7-3 and TRBJ2-1, is GAGVSQTPSNKVTEKGKYVELRCDPISGHTALYWYRQSLGQGPEFLIYFQGTGAADDSGLPNDRFFAVRPEGSVSTLKIQRTERGDSAVYLCASSLQVYNEQFFGPGTRLTVL.

J is TRBJ2-5 and V is TRBV7-2, with D unclear. V lost 1 base to trimming and J lost 1 base, with 10 bases between them. From germline, CDR1 is SGHTA and CDR2 FQGNSA. CDR3 length: 15 amino acids. CDR3 in DNA: TGTGCCAGCAGCTTAGATTGGCGAGTCCAAGAGACCCAGTACTTC. Amino acids: CASSLDWRVQETQYF.

In this sample, this clone turned up once. Within the sample, other DNA sequences also encode this same CDR3. The V and J genes are TRBV11-2 and TRBJ1-2; possibly TRBD1 for D (6 bases). The CDR3 loop spans 13 amino acids. From germline, CDR1 is SGHAT and CDR2 FQNNGV. Trimming removed 0 bases at V and 8 bases at J, with 10 bases between. The CDR3: CASSLDPGVGYTF. DNA for the CDR3: TGTGCCAGCAGCTTAGACCCAGGGGTCGGCTACACCTTC. Full variable domain (missing parts from reference TRBV11-2 and TRBJ1-2): EAGVAQSPRYKIIEKRQSVAFWCNPISGHATLYWYQQILGQGPKLLIQFQNNGVVDDSQLPKDRFSAERLKGVDSTLKIQPAKLEDSAVYLCASSLDPGVGYTFGSGTRLTVV.

This clone was found a few times. One end of the junction does not line up with germline, which may come from a read error. The V and J genes are TRBV6-1 and TRBJ2-1, with unresolved D. CDR3 length: 10 amino acids. Germline V lookup: CDR1 MNHNS, CDR2 SASEGT. CDR3 sequence reads: CASSAQSRIF. In nucleotides, the CDR3 is TGTGCCAGCAGTGCTCAAAGTAGGATCTTC.

This rearrangement joins TRBV6-6 to TRBJ1-2; tentatively, D is TRBD1 (6 bases). Germline assignment: CDR1 MNHNY and CDR2 SVGAGI (reference sequence). The V gene lost 4 bases and the J gene lost 3 bases, with 12 bases spanning the gap. There are 14 residues in the CDR3. CDR3 coding DNA: TGTGCCAGCAGTTCGCAGGGGACCTACTATGGCTACACCTTC. This gives the protein CASSSQGTYYGYTF.

V is TRBV6-1 and J is TRBJ1-5; D may be TRBD1 (6 bases). Per the germline V gene, CDR1 is MNHNS and CDR2 is SASEGT. This CDR3 spans 15 amino acids. The V and J ends lost 1 base and 6 bases respectively, with 13 bases between them. CDR3 in amino acids: CASSEGRGAIQPQHF. In nucleotides, the CDR3 is TGTGCCAGCAGTGAAGGGAGGGGGGCTATTCAGCCCCAGCATTTT.

The sample holds a few counts of this clone. Other DNA sequences from this sample encode an identical CDR3 as well. J is TRBJ1-1 and V is TRBV29-1, with D possibly matching TRBD1 (6 bases). There are 12 residues in the CDR3. Germline V lookup: CDR1 SQVTM, CDR2 ANQGSEA. Deletions cut 7 bases from V and 5 bases from J, with 14 bases between. The CDR3 loop is CSAGQRGTEAFF. CDR3 sequence (DNA): TGCAGCGCCGGACAGCGGGGGACTGAAGCTTTCTTT.

The table lists this clone with a count of one. The chain is built from TRBV5-4 and TRBJ1-1; a weak D match, TRBD1 (6 bases). Deletions cut 4 bases from V and 3 bases from J, with 16 bases between. The CDR3 has 15 amino acids. Per germline, CDR1 SGHNT and CDR2 YYREEE (reference sequence). The CDR3 here is CASSPRQVGDTEAFF. In nucleotides, the CDR3 is TGTGCCAGCAGCCCCCGACAGGTCGGGGACACTGAAGCTTTCTTT.

This clone was found a few times. The chain's CDR3 is CASGNLRGGTYGYTF. The CDR3 DNA reads as TGTGCCAGCGGAAACCTGAGGGGGGGAACCTATGGCTACACCTTC. The chain links TRBV6-1 to TRBJ1-2; a weak D match, TRBD1 (6 bases). CDR3 length: 15 residues. Deletions cut 8 bases from V and 4 bases from J, with 20 bases between. CDR1 is MNHNS, CDR2 SASEGT, per germline.

The chain uses TRBV7-9 and TRBJ2-5; 7 nucleotides align to TRBD1. Germline V gives CDR1 SEHNR, CDR2 FQNEAQ (reference sequence). The length of the CDR3 is 12 residues. J was trimmed by 5 bases and V by 7 bases; bases with no gene match: 4. The CDR3: CASTTGTETQYF. In DNA form, the CDR3 reads TGTGCCAGCACGACAGGGACGGAGACCCAGTACTTC.

The sample holds a few counts of this clone. The J gene is TRBJ1-6, the V gene TRBV27, with TRBD1 as a possible D gene (6 bases). The V and J ends lost 3 bases and 10 bases respectively, with 13 bases between them. Germline CDR1 reads MNHEY; CDR2 reads SMNVEV (reference sequence). CDR3 size: 14 residues. The chain's CDR3 is CASSFQGWDSPLHF. DNA of the CDR3: TGTGCCAGCAGTTTTCAGGGGTGGGACTCACCCCTCCACTTT.